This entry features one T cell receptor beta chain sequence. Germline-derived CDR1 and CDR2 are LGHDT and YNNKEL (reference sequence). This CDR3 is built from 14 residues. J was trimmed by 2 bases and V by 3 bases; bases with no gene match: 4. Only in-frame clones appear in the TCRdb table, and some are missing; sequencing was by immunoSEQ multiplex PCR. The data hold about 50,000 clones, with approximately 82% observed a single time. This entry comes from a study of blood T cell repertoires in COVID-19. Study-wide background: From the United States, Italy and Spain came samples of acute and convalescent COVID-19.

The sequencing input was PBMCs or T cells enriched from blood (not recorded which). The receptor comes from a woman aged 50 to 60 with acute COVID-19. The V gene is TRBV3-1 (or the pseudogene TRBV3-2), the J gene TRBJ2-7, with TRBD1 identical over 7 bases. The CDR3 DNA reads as TGTGCCAGCAGCCAGTGGACAGGTACCTACGAGCAGTACTTC. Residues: CASSQWTGTYEQYF.